What follows are 10 T cell receptor beta chains derived from one specimen sequenced in a study of a mutant IDH1 vaccine in newly diagnosed glioma. These receptors have no known antigen. Regarding time point: week 5, during vaccination. The vaccine gave 300 ug of a 20-mer mutant IDH1 peptide subcutaneously per dose. TCRdb's table, derived via immunoSEQ multiplex PCR, lists solely in-frame clones and lacks some. The repertoire includes more than 55,000 clones, 82% of them detected once, and approximately 2.8% sits in the top ten. The sample consisted of PBMCs, taken from a glioma patient whose treatment included an IDH1 peptide vaccine. All receptors come from a woman between 18 and 29 years old with glioma. Some clones in this sample may be carry-over from other donors' samples.

This clone was seen once. The chain has TRBV5-1 and TRBJ2-7; the match to TRBD1 covers 11 bases. From germline, CDR1 is SGHRS and CDR2 YFSETQ. V lost 2 bases, J lost 3 bases, and 10 bases stayed unmatched. This CDR3 region has 17 residues. The CDR3 DNA sequence: TGCGCCAGCAGCTTAAACTCGGGACAGGGGGACTACTACGAGCAGTACTTC. Translated, it gives CASSLNSGQGDYYEQYF.

The J gene is TRBJ2-5, the V gene TRBV5-1, with TRBD2 as a possible D gene (5 bases). CDR1 is SGHRS and CDR2 is YFSETQ in the germline V gene. The CDR3 runs 15 residues. V lost 4 bases and J 1 base, leaving 14 bases between the germline ends. In DNA, the CDR3 is TGCGCCAGCAGCCGGGGTGACATATTCCAAGAGACCCAGTACTTC. Encoded protein: CASSRGDIFQETQYF.

This sequence joins TRBV7-6 and TRBJ1-6, with D perhaps TRBD1 (5 bases). V lost 5 bases and J lost 6, with 11 bases in between. Germline V lookup: CDR1 SGHVS, CDR2 FNYEAQ. This CDR3 comprises 14 residues. DNA for the CDR3: TGTGCCAGCAGCCACGACAGACGTAATTCACCCCTCCACTTT. It codes for CASSHDRRNSPLHF. The variable domain in full, with the rest retrieved from reference TRBV7-6 and TRBJ1-6, is GAGVSQSPRYKVTKRGQDVALRCDPISGHVSLYWYRQALGQGPEFLTYFNYEAQQDKSGLPNDRFSAERPEGSISTLTIQRTEQRDSAMYRCASSHDRRNSPLHFGNGTRLTVT.

V gene TRBV29-1 combines with J gene TRBJ1-1, with D possibly matching TRBD1 (5 bases). V lost 3 bases and J lost 1, with 9 bases in between. The CDR3 extends over 13 amino acids. The germline V gene has CDR1 SQVTM and CDR2 ANQGSEA. The CDR3 here is CSVDRQQNTEAFF. CDR3 nucleotide sequence: TGCAGCGTTGATAGACAGCAGAACACTGAAGCTTTCTTT.

The chain is built from TRBV10-2 and TRBJ1-1; 7 bases agree with TRBD1. The CDR3 extends over 12 amino acids. Germline V CDR1 and CDR2: WSHSY, SAAADI. V lost 5 bases to trimming and J lost 4 bases; unmatched junction nucleotides: 1. CDR3 in DNA: TGCGCCAGCAGTTGGACAGGCACTGAAGCTTTCTTT. Translation gives CASSWTGTEAFF.

The CDR3 loop is CASSPLGGAHEQYF. The CDR3 DNA reads as TGTGCCAGCAGCCCTTTGGGGGGGGCCCACGAGCAGTACTTC. The V and J genes are TRBV14 and TRBJ2-7; D might be TRBD2 (7 bases). The CDR3 totals 14 residues. Germline CDR1 and CDR2: SGHDN and FVKESK. Trimming left V 4 bases short and J 5 bases short, with 15 bases between.

This sequence joins TRBV19 and TRBJ1-4, with 7 nucleotides matching TRBD1. Germline V lookup: CDR1 LNHDA, CDR2 SQIVND (reference sequence). J gave up 12 bases and V 3 bases, and 16 bases lay outside the gene matches. The CDR3 length is 16 residues. CDR3 bases: TGTGCCAGTAGTATCGGAAGAGAGGGGGCGCGAGTCCAACTGTTTTTT. Amino acid sequence: CASSIGREGARVQLFF.

The V call is TRBV9, the J call TRBJ2-1, with a weak D call TRBD2 (6 bases). The CDR3 has 15 residues. The V gene's germline CDR1 is SGDLS and CDR2 YYNGEE. V lost 4 bases and J 5 bases, leaving 16 bases between the germline ends. The CDR3 sequence: CASSPFSTSNNEQFF. CDR3 sequence (DNA): TGTGCCAGCAGCCCTTTCTCTACTAGCAACAATGAGCAGTTCTTC. Full variable domain (remainder filled in from reference TRBV9 and TRBJ2-1): DSGVTQTPKHLITATGQRVTLRCSPRSGDLSVYWYQQSLDQGLQFLIQYYNGEERAKGNILERFSAQQFPDLHSELNLSSLELGDSALYFCASSPFSTSNNEQFFGPGTRLTVL.

This rearrangement joins TRBV6-1 to TRBJ1-1; unclear D gene. Trimming removed 6 bases from V and 4 bases from J, with 9 bases in between. Per germline, CDR1 MNHNS and CDR2 SASEGT. The CDR3 is 12 amino acids. The DNA of the CDR3 is TGTGCCAGCAGGGGAGGGAGCACTGAAGCTTTCTTT. Amino acid sequence: CASRGGSTEAFF.

The gene calls are TRBV19 and TRBJ1-5; D ambiguous. Trimming cost V 7 bases and J 4 bases, with 17 bases left between them. This CDR3 comprises 15 residues. From germline, CDR1 is LNHDA and CDR2 SQIVND (reference sequence). The chain's CDR3 is CASKGTNSENQPQHF. DNA of the CDR3: TGTGCCAGTAAGGGCACTAACTCTGAAAATCAGCCCCAGCATTTT. The full variable domain, rest sourced from reference TRBV19 and TRBJ1-5, is DGGITQSPKYLFRKEGQNVTLSCEQNLNHDAMYWYRQDPGQGLRLIYYSQIVNDFQKGDIAEGYSVSREKKESFPLTVTSAQKNPTAFYLCASKGTNSENQPQHFGDGTRLSIL.